This T cell receptor (beta chain) was found in a study of OX40 agonist ivuxolimab in advanced cancers. Looking at the study overall: One patient with hepatocellular carcinoma and two with cutaneous melanoma, three in all, had partial responses.

The assay was immunoSEQ multiplex PCR, and TCRdb's table has in-frame clones only and misses some. The sample contains tens of thousands of clones, approximately 85% of which appear only once. V was clipped by 0 bases and J by 1 base, with 10 bases between them. The CDR3 covers 15 residues. The germline gives CDR1 GTSNPN, CDR2 SVGIG (reference sequence). This sequence originates from an adult with an advanced solid tumor such as melanoma, head and neck, liver or kidney cancer. The V and J genes are TRBV30 and TRBJ1-3, with D tentatively TRBD1 (5 bases). This specimen was CD4+ or CD8+ T cells sorted from blood, taken in a trial of the OX40 agonist ivuxolimab. The CDR3 spells CAWSVYGGSGNTIYF. The CDR3, as DNA: TGTGCCTGGAGTGTATACGGGGGATCTGGAAACACCATATATTTT. Full variable domain (outside the CDR3, taken from reference TRBV30 and TRBJ1-3): SQTIHQWPATLVQPVGSPLSLECTVEGTSNPNLYWYRQAAGRGLQLLFYSVGIGQISSEVPQNLSASRPQDRQFILSSKKLLLSDSGFYLCAWSVYGGSGNTIYFGEGSWLTVV.